The rows below give T cell receptor beta chains drawn from one sample of a study of T cell changes during pregnancy in multiple sclerosis. The repertoire was sequenced with immunoSEQ multiplex PCR; TCRdb's copy has only in-frame clones and lacks some. The table lists tens of thousands of clones, approximately 90% of them singletons. This sample comprised CD4+ T cells from peripheral blood mononuclear cells, obtained before pregnancy. The receptors come from a female donor with multiple sclerosis, enrolled in a pregnancy study. Both conserved end residues are part of each CDR3. Size values are once, few and many counts, or a class for expanded clones, and some rows have none.

len	j_gene	v_gene	abundance	CDR3aa
16	TRBJ1-1	TRBV30	-	CAWSVPHRGRVTEAFF
14	TRBJ2-1	TRBV10-1	-	CASSDGHSYNEQFF
13	TRBJ2-7	TRBV11-2	-	CASSLRLAYEQYF
15	TRBJ1-3	TRBV12-2	-	CASRPNTGTGNTIYF
14	TRBJ2-5	TRBV18	few	CASSPRTAQETQYF
17	TRBJ2-4	TRBV7-9	-	CASSLGLAGGIVDIQYF
16	TRBJ2-1	TRBV7-9	-	CASSLEPFDRGNEQFF
15	TRBJ2-1	TRBV7-8	-	CASSLTGVTYNEQFF
14	TRBJ2-7	TRBV2	-	CASRGTGNSYEQYF
10	TRBJ2-4	TRBV29-1	-	CSVSENIQYF
16	TRBJ2-4	TRBV28	-	CASSSAAQGAKNIQYF
15	TRBJ1-1	TRBV5-8	-	CASSLGDRDDTEAFF
14	TRBJ1-2	TRBV4-3	-	CASSQDSAGYGYTF
14	TRBJ2-7	TRBV7-2	-	CASSSNRVSYEQYF
12	TRBJ2-7	TRBV2	-	CASTSTAYEQYF
11	TRBJ2-7	TRBV20-1	-	CSASDRGEQYF
16	TRBJ2-2	TRBV5-1	-	CASSSSGKTTGGELFF
14	TRBJ2-1	TRBV29-1	once	CSAYSGSSYNEQFF
15	TRBJ2-1	TRBV5-4	-	CASSLRLAGVNEQFF
15	TRBJ2-7	TRBV27	-	CASSFGTGLSYEQYF
15	TRBJ1-1	TRBV6-1	once	CASSERGLPNTEAFF
13	TRBJ1-1	TRBV6-5	-	CASTMRANTEAFF
18	TRBJ2-5	TRBV7-8	-	CASRGEGISGVSQETQYF
16	TRBJ2-1	TRBV5-4	-	CASSFILGTGSNEQFF
15	TRBJ2-1	TRBV9	once	CASSPTLSSYNEQFF
14	TRBJ1-1	TRBV4-1	-	CASSQERQGTEAFF
18	TRBJ1-2	TRBV28	-	CASGSLRDRDGARGGYTF
17	TRBJ2-5	TRBV4-2	-	CASSLIAGGPRQETQYF
14	TRBJ1-1	TRBV7-9	-	CASRPTRGNTEAFF
15	TRBJ1-2	TRBV5-4	-	CASSSTGRLTYGYTF
15	TRBJ1-2	TRBV6-1	-	CASSAVGQGLNGYTF
16	TRBJ1-1	TRBV7-8	once	CASSLGYRGMNTEAFF
15	-	TRBV5-1	-	CASSQTGGISYEQYF
14	TRBJ2-7	TRBV19	-	CASSPKSDRAKQYF
15	TRBJ1-5	TRBV27	-	CASSSLGGGNQPQHF
18	TRBJ2-2	TRBV9	-	CASSKGDRGTFNTGELFF
18	TRBJ2-1	TRBV11-2	-	CASSLPPLGTRSYNEQFF
15	TRBJ2-7	TRBV27	-	CASSVKTGFSYEQYF
14	TRBJ2-7	TRBV11-2	once	CASSARTGGYEQYF
14	TRBJ2-5	TRBV28	-	CASSQMGPQETQYF
16	TRBJ2-5	TRBV10-1	-	CASSPRNTDPQETQYF
15	TRBJ2-3	TRBV6-4	-	CASSDKAGGADTQYF
15	TRBJ2-1	TRBV6-5	-	CASSPGLAGANEQFF
11	TRBJ2-2	TRBV30	-	CAWSVSGELFF
17	TRBJ2-5	TRBV28	-	CASSSIGPDSYQETQYF
14	TRBJ1-4	TRBV7-8	-	CASSLQGAGEKLFF